This entry lists 23 T cell receptor beta chains sequenced from one sample in a study of CD8 T cells in ankylosing spondylitis. TCRdb ran MiXCR on the 5' RACE reads and lists one entry per CDR3 protein. The data contain about 390,000 distinct CDR3 sequences, around 20% of them singletons. No antigen is known for these receptors. General study points: There was a TCR beta motif, made of eight highly homologous variants, that appeared characteristic of ankylosing spondylitis blood.

What was sequenced was blood, either unsorted or a sorted T cell fraction (not recorded which). The source of these receptors is a male donor with ankylosing spondylitis.

This clonotype was picked up a small number of times. The rearrangement joins TRBV27 to TRBJ1-1; D call uncertain. With 5 bases removed from V and 2 bases from J, the gap between germline ends came to 12 bases. Germline-derived CDR1 and CDR2 are MNHEY and SMNVEV (reference sequence). This CDR3 has 14 residues. The CDR3 region has the DNA TGTGCCAGCAGTCCCCAAGAGAAAAACACTGAAGCTTTCTTT. Translating gives CASSPQEKNTEAFF.

There are a few counts of this clonotype. The chain is built from TRBV18 and TRBJ1-5, with TRBD1 as a possible D gene (6 bases). Germline values: CDR1 KGHSH, CDR2 LQKENI. The ends were cut back, 1 base at V and 2 bases at J, with 12 bases in the middle. This CDR3 comprises 16 residues. The DNA for the CDR3 is TGTGCCAGCTCACCACAGGCAGGGGATGGCAATCAGCCCCAGCATTTT. This sequence encodes CASSPQAGDGNQPQHF.

The rearrangement links TRBV11-2 to TRBJ2-1; 13 bases agree with TRBD2. The CDR3 is 18 residues long. Germline trimming cut 0 bases from V and 9 bases from J; bases unmatched to any gene: 11. Germline CDR1 SGHAT, CDR2 FQNNGV. CDR3 residues: CASSLDLRWTSGSGEQFF. Here the CDR3 DNA reads TGTGCCAGCAGCTTAGATCTAAGGTGGACTAGCGGGAGCGGTGAGCAGTTCTTC.

This clonotype was detected only a few times. V is TRBV20-1 and J is TRBJ1-1, with TRBD1 as a possible D gene (5 bases). The CDR3 is 14 amino acids. CDR1 and CDR2 (germline): DFQATT, SNEGSKA (reference sequence). V lost 5 bases and J lost 0, with 13 bases in between. Written as DNA, the CDR3 is TGCAGTGCTTTGCCCGGGACGATGAACACTGAAGCTTTCTTT. Translation: CSALPGTMNTEAFF.

This clonotype turned up a few times. This chain links TRBV11-1 with TRBJ2-7, with D possibly being TRBD1 (6 bases). CDR1 and CDR2 from the germline V gene are SGHAT and FQDESV (reference sequence). The CDR3 spans 13 residues. Between the trimmed V and J ends, which lost 6 bases and 4 bases, there was a span of 13 bases. This CDR3 is CASRQTGGYEQYF. CDR3 in DNA: TGTGCCAGCAGACAGACAGGAGGATACGAGCAGTACTTC.

The CDR3: CGTASGSYEQYF. CDR3 bases: TGTGGTACGGCTAGCGGGTCCTACGAGCAGTACTTC. The V call is TRBV28, the J call TRBJ2-7; TRBD2 aligns across 8 bases. Germline V gene data show CDR1 as MDHEN and CDR2 as SYDVKM. CDR3 length equals 12 residues. The full variable domain, in which reference TRBV28 and TRBJ2-7 provide the parts outside the CDR3, is DVKVTQSSRYLVKRTGEKVFLECVQDMDHENMFWYRQDPGLGLRLIYFSYDVKMKEKGDIPEGYSVSREKKERFSLILESASTNQTSMYLCGTASGSYEQYFGPGTRLTVT.

The chain links TRBV29-1 to TRBJ2-5, with D tentatively TRBD1 (6 bases). CDR1 is SQVTM, CDR2 ANQGSEA, per germline. The CDR3 has 15 residues. V shed 7 bases and J shed 4 bases, with 22 bases lying between them. DNA for the CDR3: TGCAGCGCAGGGGTAGTGGGTAGGCGGACAGAGACCCAGTACTTC. This gives the protein CSAGVVGRRTETQYF.

The J gene is TRBJ2-3, the V gene TRBV11-2, with TRBD1 as a possible D gene (6 bases). With 5 bases removed from V and 2 bases from J, the gap between germline ends came to 14 bases. Germline V CDR1 and CDR2: SGHAT, FQNNGV. The CDR3 is 15 amino acids. The CDR3 region has the DNA TGTGCCAGCAGCACCTCGGGACACCTCACAGATACGCAGTATTTT. It translates to CASSTSGHLTDTQYF. Filled out from reference TRBV11-2 and TRBJ2-3, the complete variable domain reads EAGVAQSPRYKIIEKRQSVAFWCNPISGHATLYWYQQILGQGPKLLIQFQNNGVVDDSQLPKDRFSAERLKGVDSTLKIQPAKLEDSAVYLCASSTSGHLTDTQYFGPGTRLTVL.

This clonotype was seen a few times. The rearrangement joins TRBV3-1 to TRBJ2-1; the D gene is possibly TRBD1 (5 bases). Germline CDR1 reads LGHDT; CDR2 reads YNNKEL (reference sequence). The CDR3 extends over 14 amino acids. V was cut by 3 bases and J by 9 bases, with 15 bases left in between. CDR3 coding DNA: TGTGCCAGCAGCCACCGTGCAGGGAAAGGTGAGCAGTTCTTC. As protein: CASSHRAGKGEQFF.

Comments on this clonotype: At one boundary the junction diverges from the germline segment, which might be a read error. The chain recombines TRBV20-1 with TRBJ2-7; D may correspond to TRBD1 or TRBD2 (5 bases each). Germline assignment: CDR1 DFQATT and CDR2 SNEGSKA (reference sequence). The CDR3 has 12 residues. Written as DNA, the CDR3 is TGCAGTGCTAGAGCTCCCCCGGGGCTCCAAAACTTC. Residues: CSARAPPGLQNF.

This sequence joins TRBV5-1 and TRBJ2-5; a possible D gene is TRBD2 (5 bases). CDR3 size: 14 residues. The V gene lost 2 bases and the J gene lost 5 bases, with 13 bases spanning the gap. The germline V gene has CDR1 SGHRS and CDR2 YFSETQ. In DNA, the CDR3 is TGCGCCAGCAGCTTATCACTAGAAGGGGAGACCCAGTACTTC. It translates to CASSLSLEGETQYF.

This chain links TRBV20-1 with TRBJ2-1; D is unclear. The CDR3 length is 13 residues. With 5 bases removed from V and 6 bases from J, the gap between germline ends came to 14 bases. CDR1 and CDR2 (germline): DFQATT, SNEGSKA (reference sequence). The DNA for the CDR3 is TGCAGTGCTTTCCCTATCGAGCCCAATGAGCAGTTCTTC. Protein sequence: CSAFPIEPNEQFF.

The V call is TRBV12-3 or TRBV12-4, the J call TRBJ2-1; D is possibly TRBD1 or TRBD2 (5 bases each). The length of the CDR3 is 15 residues. Trimming pared 7 bases from V and 4 bases from J, leaving 17 bases between. The CDR3, as DNA: TGTGCCAGCACCATATCCGGGGCACCATACAATGAGCAGTTCTTC. It encodes CASTISGAPYNEQFF.

This sequence joins TRBV5-6 and TRBJ2-1; 10 positions match TRBD1. The germline CDR1 and CDR2 sequences are SGHDT and YYEEEE. The CDR3 runs to 15 residues. Trimming cost V 3 bases and J 2 bases; bases outside gene matches: 2. The CDR3 sequence is CASSSGTGAYNEQFF. DNA for the CDR3: TGTGCCAGCAGCTCCGGGACAGGGGCCTACAATGAGCAGTTCTTC.

The rearrangement links TRBV25-1 to TRBJ2-5; D possibly matches TRBD1 or TRBD2 (5 bases each). This CDR3 is 14 amino acids long. The germline CDR1 and CDR2 sequences are MGHDK and SYGVNS. Trimming cost V 3 bases and J 5 bases, with 13 bases left between them. CDR3: CASSDTSHRETQYF. The CDR3 DNA sequence: TGTGCCAGCAGTGACACTAGTCACAGGGAGACCCAGTACTTC.

The gene calls are TRBV20-1 and TRBJ2-2, with D possibly being TRBD1 or TRBD2 (6 bases each). The CDR3 extends over 14 amino acids. Trimming took off 3 bases at V and 1 base at J, with 9 bases between the two ends. Germline CDR1 and CDR2: DFQATT and SNEGSKA (reference sequence). CDR3 loop: CSASAGQNTGELFF. In nucleotides, the CDR3 is TGCAGTGCTAGTGCGGGACAGAACACCGGGGAGCTGTTTTTT.

In its sample, this clonotype was seen a few times. The CDR3 DNA is TGCAGCGTTGAAGATAGGGGGGCTTCAACAACCTACGAGCAGTACTTC. It yields the protein CSVEDRGASTTYEQYF. The rearrangement joins TRBV29-1 to TRBJ2-7, with D perhaps matching TRBD1 or TRBD2 (6 bases each). The CDR3 is 16 residues long. Germline assignment: CDR1 SQVTM and CDR2 ANQGSEA. The V end lost 0 bases, the J end lost 2 bases, and 17 bases lay between the germline ends.

This clonotype was seen only a few times. The V and J genes are TRBV20-1 and TRBJ1-1; 7 bases match TRBD1. Germline V gene data show CDR1 as DFQATT and CDR2 as SNEGSKA (reference sequence). The CDR3 has 12 amino acids. V lost 2 bases, J lost 12 bases, and 9 bases stayed unmatched. CDR3 DNA: TGCAGTGCTAGACCGACAGGGTGGCGGTCTTTCTTT. Its translation: CSARPTGWRSFF.

This chain links TRBV28 with TRBJ2-7; D is undetermined. The CDR3 loop spans 14 amino acids. Per germline, CDR1 MDHEN and CDR2 SYDVKM. Trimming removed 4 bases from V and 2 bases from J, with 12 bases in between. CDR3 coding DNA: TGTGCCAGCAGTTCTGCCCTATCCCCCTACGAGCAGTACTTC. Translated, it gives CASSSALSPYEQYF.

This clonotype was counted only a few times. The rearrangement uses TRBV5-1 and TRBJ2-2, with a weak D call TRBD2 (6 bases). The CDR3 is 18 amino acids. Trimming shortened V by 1 base and J by 0 bases, and 16 bases separated the two germline ends. Germline lookup yields CDR1 SGHRS and CDR2 YFSETQ. CDR3: CASSLFLLADSNTGELFF. Here the CDR3 DNA reads TGCGCCAGCAGCTTGTTCCTATTAGCGGATTCGAACACCGGGGAGCTGTTTTTT.

The rearrangement links TRBV3-1 to TRBJ1-2, with D possibly TRBD1 on 6 matching bases. Germline values: CDR1 LGHDT, CDR2 YNNKEL (reference sequence). CDR3 length: 17 amino acids. Trimming took 1 base from V and 5 from J, leaving 20 bases between them. CDR3 bases: TGTGCCAGCAGCCAAGGAACGTCTGGGGGCAGTATATATGGCTACACCTTC. Its protein is CASSQGTSGGSIYGYTF.

This clonotype turned up a few times. This chain links TRBV6-2 or TRBV6-3 with TRBJ2-7; perhaps TRBD1 as D (6 bases). Trimming shortened V by 7 bases and J by 3 bases, and 19 bases separated the two germline ends. This CDR3 comprises 15 residues. Germline assignment: CDR1 MNHEY and CDR2 SVGEGT. DNA for the CDR3: TGTGCCAGCACTGACAGGTCGTTCCCGGGCTACGAGCAGTACTTC. This sequence encodes CASTDRSFPGYEQYF.

In its sample, this clonotype was seen a few times. V and J are TRBV20-1 and TRBJ1-3; 11 nucleotides align to TRBD1. Germline assignment: CDR1 DFQATT and CDR2 SNEGSKA (reference sequence). V lost 6 bases and J lost 0; bases outside the gene matches: 4. CDR3 length: 15 residues. CDR3 sequence reads: CSARTGGYSGNTIYF. For the CDR3, the DNA is TGCAGTGCAAGGACAGGGGGCTACTCTGGAAACACCATATATTTT.